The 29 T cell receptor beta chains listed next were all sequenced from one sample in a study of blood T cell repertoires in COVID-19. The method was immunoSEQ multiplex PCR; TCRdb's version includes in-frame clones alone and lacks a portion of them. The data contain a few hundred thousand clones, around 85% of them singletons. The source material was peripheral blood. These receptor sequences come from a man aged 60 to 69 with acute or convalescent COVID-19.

Here the CDR3 DNA reads TGTGCCAGCTCACCATCATTTGACTATGGCTACACCTTC. Residues: CASSPSFDYGYTF. V and J are TRBV18 and TRBJ1-2; no firm D call. Looked up from germline, CDR1 is KGHSH and CDR2 is LQKENI. This CDR3 region has 13 residues. Trimming took 2 bases from V and 3 from J, leaving 7 bases between them. Drawing the rest from reference TRBV18 and TRBJ1-2, the complete variable domain is NAGVMQNPRHLVRRRGQEARLRCSPMKGHSHVYWYRQLPEEGLKFMVYLQKENIIDESGMPKERFSAEFPKEGPSILRIQQVVRGDSAAYFCASSPSFDYGYTFGSGTRLTVV.

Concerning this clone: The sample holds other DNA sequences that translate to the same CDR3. CDR3 nucleotides: TGTGCCAGCAGTTACTCGAGAGGGCGGAACACTGAAGCTTTCTTT. Protein sequence: CASSYSRGRNTEAFF. This rearrangement joins TRBV6-5 to TRBJ1-1, with D hard to call. V gave up 0 bases and J gave up 1 base, with 9 bases separating them. Germline CDR1 is MNHEY and CDR2 is SVGAGI. There are 15 residues in the CDR3.

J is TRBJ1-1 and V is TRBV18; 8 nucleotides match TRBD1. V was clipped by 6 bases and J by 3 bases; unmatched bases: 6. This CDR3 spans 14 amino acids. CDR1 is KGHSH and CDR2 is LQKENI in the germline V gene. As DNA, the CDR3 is TGTGCCAGCTCGGGACAGGCTCGGGACACTGAAGCTTTCTTT. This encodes CASSGQARDTEAFF.

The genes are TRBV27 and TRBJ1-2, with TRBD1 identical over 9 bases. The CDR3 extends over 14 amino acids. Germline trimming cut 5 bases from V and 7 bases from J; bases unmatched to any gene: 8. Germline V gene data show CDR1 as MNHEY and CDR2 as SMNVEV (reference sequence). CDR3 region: CASSRLQGARGYTF. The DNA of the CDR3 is TGTGCCAGCAGTCGCCTACAGGGGGCGCGTGGCTACACCTTC.

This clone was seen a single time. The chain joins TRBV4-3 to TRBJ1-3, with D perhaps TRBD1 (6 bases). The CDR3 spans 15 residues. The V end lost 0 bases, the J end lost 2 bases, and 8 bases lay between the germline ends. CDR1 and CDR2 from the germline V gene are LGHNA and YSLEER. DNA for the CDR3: TGCGCCAGCAGCCAAGAAGGGGGAACTGGAAACACCATATATTTT. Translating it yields CASSQEGGTGNTIYF.

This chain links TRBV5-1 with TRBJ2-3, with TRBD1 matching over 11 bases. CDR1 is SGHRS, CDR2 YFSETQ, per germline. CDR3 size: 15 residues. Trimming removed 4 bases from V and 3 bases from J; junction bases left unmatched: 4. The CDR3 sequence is CASSEGQGGTDTQYF. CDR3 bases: TGCGCCAGCAGCGAGGGACAGGGGGGGACAGATACGCAGTATTTT. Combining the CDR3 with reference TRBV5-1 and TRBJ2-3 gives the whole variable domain KAGVTQTPRYLIKTRGQQVTLSCSPISGHRSVSWYQQTPGQGLQFLFEYFSETQRNKGNFPGRFSGRQFSNSRSEMNVSTLELGDSALYLCASSEGQGGTDTQYFGPGTRLTVL.

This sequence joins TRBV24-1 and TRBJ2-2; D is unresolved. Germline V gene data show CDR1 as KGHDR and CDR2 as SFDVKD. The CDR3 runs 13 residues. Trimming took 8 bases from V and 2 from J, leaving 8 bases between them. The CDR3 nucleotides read TGTGCCACCAAGTTCAGAAACACCGGGGAGCTGTTTTTT. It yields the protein CATKFRNTGELFF.

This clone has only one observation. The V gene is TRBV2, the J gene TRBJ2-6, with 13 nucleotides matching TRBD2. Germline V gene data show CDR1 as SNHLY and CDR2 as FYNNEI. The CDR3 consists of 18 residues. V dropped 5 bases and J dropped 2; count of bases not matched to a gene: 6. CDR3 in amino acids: CASSSSGLAGPGANVLTF. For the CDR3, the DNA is TGTGCCAGCAGTTCCTCGGGACTAGCGGGACCTGGGGCCAACGTCCTGACTTTC.

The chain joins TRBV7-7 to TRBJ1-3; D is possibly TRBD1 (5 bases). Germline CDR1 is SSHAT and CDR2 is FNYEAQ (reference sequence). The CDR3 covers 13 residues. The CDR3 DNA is TGTGCTAGCTCACAGGCTTTTGGAAACACCATATATTTT. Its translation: CASSQAFGNTIYF.

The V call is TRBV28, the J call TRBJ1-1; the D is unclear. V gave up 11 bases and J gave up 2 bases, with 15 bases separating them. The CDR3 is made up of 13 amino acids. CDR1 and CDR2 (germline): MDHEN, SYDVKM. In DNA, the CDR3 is TGTGCCTGTGCCCGGGTCCGAAACACTGAAGCTTTCTTT. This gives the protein CACARVRNTEAFF.

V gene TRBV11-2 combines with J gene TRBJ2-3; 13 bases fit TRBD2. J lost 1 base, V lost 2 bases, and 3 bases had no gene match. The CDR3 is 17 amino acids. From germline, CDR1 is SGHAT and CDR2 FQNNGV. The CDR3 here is CASSLSGLAGGTDTQYF. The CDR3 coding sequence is TGTGCCAGCAGCTTATCAGGACTAGCGGGGGGCACAGATACGCAGTATTTT.

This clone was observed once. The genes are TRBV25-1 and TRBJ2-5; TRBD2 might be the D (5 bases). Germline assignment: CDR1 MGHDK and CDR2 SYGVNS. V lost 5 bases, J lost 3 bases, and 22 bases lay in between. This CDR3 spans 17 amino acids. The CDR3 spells CASSPSRGLTTEETQYF. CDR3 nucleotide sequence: TGTGCCAGCAGTCCCTCCCGGGGTCTAACGACCGAAGAGACCCAGTACTTC.

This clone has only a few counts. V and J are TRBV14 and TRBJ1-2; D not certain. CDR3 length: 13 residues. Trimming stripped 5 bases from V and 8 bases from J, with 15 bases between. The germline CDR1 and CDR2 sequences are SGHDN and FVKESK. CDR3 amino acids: CASSASREGGYTF. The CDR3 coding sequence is TGTGCCAGCAGCGCCTCCCGCGAGGGCGGCTACACCTTC.

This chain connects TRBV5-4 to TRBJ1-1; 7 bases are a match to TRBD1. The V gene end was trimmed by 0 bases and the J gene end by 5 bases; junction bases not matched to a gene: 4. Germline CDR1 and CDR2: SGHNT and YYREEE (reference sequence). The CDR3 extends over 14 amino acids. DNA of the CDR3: TGTGCCAGCAGCTTGGGGGGGACAGAGACTGAAGCTTTCTTT. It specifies CASSLGGTETEAFF.

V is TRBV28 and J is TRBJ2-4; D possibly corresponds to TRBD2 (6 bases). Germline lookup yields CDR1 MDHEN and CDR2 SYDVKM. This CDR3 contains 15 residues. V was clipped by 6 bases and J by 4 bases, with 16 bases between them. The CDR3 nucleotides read TGTGCCAGCAGACAGAGCGGAGGGGTTAAAAACATTCAGTACTTC. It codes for CASRQSGGVKNIQYF.

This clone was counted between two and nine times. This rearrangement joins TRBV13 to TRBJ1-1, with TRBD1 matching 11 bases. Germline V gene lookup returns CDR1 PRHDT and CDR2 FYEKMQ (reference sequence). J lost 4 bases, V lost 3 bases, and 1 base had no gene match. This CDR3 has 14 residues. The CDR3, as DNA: TGTGCCAGCAGCTTGGGGACAGGGGGCACTGAAGCTTTCTTT. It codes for CASSLGTGGTEAFF.

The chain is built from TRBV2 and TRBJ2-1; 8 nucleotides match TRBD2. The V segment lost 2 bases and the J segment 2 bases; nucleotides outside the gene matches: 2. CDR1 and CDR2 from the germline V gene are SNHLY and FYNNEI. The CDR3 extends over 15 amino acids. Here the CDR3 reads CASSESGGTYNEQFF. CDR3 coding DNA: TGTGCCAGCAGTGAATCGGGAGGGACCTACAATGAGCAGTTCTTC.

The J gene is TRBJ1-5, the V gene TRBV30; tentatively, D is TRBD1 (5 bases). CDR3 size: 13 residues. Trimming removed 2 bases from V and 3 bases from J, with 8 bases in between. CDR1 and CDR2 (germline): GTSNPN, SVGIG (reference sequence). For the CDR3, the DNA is TGTGCCTGGAGTTCAGGGAACAATCAGCCCCAGCATTTT. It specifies CAWSSGNNQPQHF.

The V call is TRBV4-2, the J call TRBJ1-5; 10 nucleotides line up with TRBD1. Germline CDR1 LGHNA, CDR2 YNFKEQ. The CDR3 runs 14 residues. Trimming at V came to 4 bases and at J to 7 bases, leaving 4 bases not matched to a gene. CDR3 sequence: CASSRQGAGQPQHF. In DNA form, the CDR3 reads TGTGCCAGCAGCCGACAGGGGGCCGGGCAGCCCCAGCATTTT.

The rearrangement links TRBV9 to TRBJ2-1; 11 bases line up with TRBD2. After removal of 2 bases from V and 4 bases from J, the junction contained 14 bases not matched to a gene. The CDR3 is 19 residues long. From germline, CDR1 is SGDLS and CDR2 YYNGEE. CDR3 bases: TGTGCCAGCAGCGTCCCCCAGACTAGCGGGAATCGGGGATACAATGAGCAGTTCTTC. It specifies CASSVPQTSGNRGYNEQFF.

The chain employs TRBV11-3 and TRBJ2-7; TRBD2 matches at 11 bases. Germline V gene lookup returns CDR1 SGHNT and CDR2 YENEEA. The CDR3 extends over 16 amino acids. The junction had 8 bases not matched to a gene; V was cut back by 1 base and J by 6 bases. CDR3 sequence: CASSLALLAGEGEQYF. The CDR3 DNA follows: TGTGCCAGCAGCTTAGCCCTACTAGCGGGAGAGGGCGAGCAGTACTTC.

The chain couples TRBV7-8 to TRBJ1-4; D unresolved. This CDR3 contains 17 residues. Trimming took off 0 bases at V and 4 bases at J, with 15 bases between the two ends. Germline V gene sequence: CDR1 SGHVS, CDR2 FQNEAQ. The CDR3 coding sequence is TGTGCCAGCAGCTTAGCCAAAGCCTCAGGACTTAATGAAAAACTGTTTTTT. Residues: CASSLAKASGLNEKLFF.

The CDR3 DNA sequence: TGTGCCAGCAGCCGGGACAGGGTGACAGATACGCAGTATTTT. As protein: CASSRDRVTDTQYF. The J gene is TRBJ2-3, the V gene TRBV27; TRBD1 aligns across 9 bases. Germline CDR1 and CDR2: MNHEY and SMNVEV (reference sequence). CDR3 length: 14 residues. Unmatched junction bases numbered 4, after V lost 6 bases and J lost 3 bases.

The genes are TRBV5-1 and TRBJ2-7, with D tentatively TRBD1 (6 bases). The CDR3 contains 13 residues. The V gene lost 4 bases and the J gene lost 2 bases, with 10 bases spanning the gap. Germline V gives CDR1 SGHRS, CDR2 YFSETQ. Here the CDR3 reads CASSGDTPYEQYF. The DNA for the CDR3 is TGCGCCAGCAGCGGGGACACTCCCTACGAGCAGTACTTC.

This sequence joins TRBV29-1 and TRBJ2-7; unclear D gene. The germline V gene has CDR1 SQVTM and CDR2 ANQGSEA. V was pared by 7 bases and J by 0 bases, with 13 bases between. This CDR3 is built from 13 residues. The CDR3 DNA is TGCAGCGCCCGCCCCCCGGGCTCCTACGAGCAGTACTTC. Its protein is CSARPPGSYEQYF.

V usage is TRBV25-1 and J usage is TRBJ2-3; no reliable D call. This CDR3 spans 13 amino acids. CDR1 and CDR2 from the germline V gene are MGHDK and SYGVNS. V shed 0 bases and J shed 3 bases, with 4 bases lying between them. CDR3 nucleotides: TGTGCCAGCAGTGAATATAAAACAGATACGCAGTATTTT. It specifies CASSEYKTDTQYF. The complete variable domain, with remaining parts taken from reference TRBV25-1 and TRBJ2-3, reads EADIYQTPRYLVIGTGKKITLECSQTMGHDKMYWYQQDPGMELHLIHYSYGVNSTEKGDLSSESTVSRIRTEHFPLTLESARPSHTSQYLCASSEYKTDTQYFGPGTRLTVL.

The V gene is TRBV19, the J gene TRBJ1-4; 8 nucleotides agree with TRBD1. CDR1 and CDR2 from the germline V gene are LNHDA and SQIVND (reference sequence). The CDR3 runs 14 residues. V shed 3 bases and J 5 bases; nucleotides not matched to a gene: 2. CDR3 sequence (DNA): TGTGCCAGTAGTATGGCAGGGGGCAATGAAAAACTGTTTTTT. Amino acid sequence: CASSMAGGNEKLFF. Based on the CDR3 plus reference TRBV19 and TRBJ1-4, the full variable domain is DGGITQSPKYLFRKEGQNVTLSCEQNLNHDAMYWYRQDPGQGLRLIYYSQIVNDFQKGDIAEGYSVSREKKESFPLTVTSAQKNPTAFYLCASSMAGGNEKLFFGSGTQLSVL.

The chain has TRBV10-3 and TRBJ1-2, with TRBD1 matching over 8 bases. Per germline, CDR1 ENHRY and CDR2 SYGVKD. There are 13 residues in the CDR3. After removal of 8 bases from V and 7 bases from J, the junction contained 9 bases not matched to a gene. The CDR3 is CAISQGASGGYTF. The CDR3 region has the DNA TGTGCCATCTCTCAGGGGGCCAGTGGTGGCTACACCTTC.

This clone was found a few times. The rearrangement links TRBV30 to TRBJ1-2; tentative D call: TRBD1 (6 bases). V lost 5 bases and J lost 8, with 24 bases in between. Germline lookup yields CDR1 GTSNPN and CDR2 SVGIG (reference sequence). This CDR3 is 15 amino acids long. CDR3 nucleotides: TGTGCCTGGGGTCCTCTTACGGGGGGCGAAGGCGGCTACACCTTC. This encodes CAWGPLTGGEGGYTF.